The 23 T cell receptor beta chains listed next were all sequenced from one sample in a study of cytomegalovirus exposure and HLA in healthy donors. It was with 60 Vbeta and 13 Jbeta primers that the PCR ran. Generated by immunoSEQ multiplex PCR, the TCRdb table keeps only in-frame clones and is missing some. The sample yields about 160,000 clones, over 75% seen once. The sequenced material came from PBMCs. The source of these receptors is a man aged 50-59 years in good health and CMV-seropositive.

The genes are TRBV28 and TRBJ2-2; possibly TRBD2 for D (6 bases). V lost 6 bases and J 5 bases, leaving 16 bases between the germline ends. CDR1 is MDHEN and CDR2 is SYDVKM in the germline V gene. The CDR3 length is 15 residues. The CDR3 coding sequence is TGTGCCAGCAGGAGGGACTTCATTCGAACCGGGGAGCTGTTTTTT. Protein: CASRRDFIRTGELFF.

This clone came up a few times. The genes are TRBV5-4 and TRBJ1-4; 7 bases are shared with TRBD1. CDR3 size: 14 residues. V shed 3 bases, J shed 8 bases, and the junction held 7 bases outside the gene matches. Germline loops: CDR1 SGHNT, CDR2 YYREEE (reference sequence). The chain's CDR3 is CASSWGQSREKLFF. CDR3 bases: TGTGCCAGCAGCTGGGGACAGTCGAGGGAAAAACTGTTTTTT.

The chain employs TRBV6-4 and TRBJ2-2; 7 bases are shared with TRBD1. After removal of 8 bases from V and 6 bases from J, the junction contained 6 bases not matched to a gene. Looked up from germline, CDR1 is MRHNA and CDR2 is SNTAGT. There are 13 residues in the CDR3. The CDR3 sequence is CASGSTGSGELFF. CDR3 nucleotide sequence: TGTGCCAGCGGTTCGACAGGGTCCGGGGAGCTGTTTTTT.

The chain joins TRBV11-2 to TRBJ1-2; the match to TRBD1 covers 7 bases. Germline V lookup: CDR1 SGHAT, CDR2 FQNNGV. V lost 5 bases and J lost 4; bases outside the gene matches: 4. This CDR3 is built from 13 residues. CDR3 nucleotide sequence: TGTGCCAGCAGCCCTGGGACAGCCTATGGCTACACCTTC. Its translation is CASSPGTAYGYTF.

The rearrangement uses TRBV28 and TRBJ2-1; the D gene is possibly TRBD1 (5 bases). This CDR3 contains 15 residues. V dropped 4 bases and J dropped 1 base, with 11 bases sitting between them. Germline loops: CDR1 MDHEN, CDR2 SYDVKM. In DNA form, the CDR3 reads TGTGCCAGCAGTTCCAGGGAAGAGTCCTACAATGAGCAGTTCTTC. Translation: CASSSREESYNEQFF.

Points on this clone: The same CDR3 is also encoded by other DNA sequences in this sample. The rearrangement joins TRBV5-1 to TRBJ1-5; weak D call: TRBD1 (5 bases). Trimming removed 4 bases from V and 6 bases from J, with 14 bases in between. CDR1 is SGHRS and CDR2 is YFSETQ in the germline V gene. The CDR3 has 14 amino acids. The CDR3 DNA reads as TGCGCCAGCAGCGAGGGTACGGGGGGTCAGCCCCAGCATTTT. Amino acids: CASSEGTGGQPQHF.

V is TRBV4-1 and J is TRBJ2-1, with a tentative D call TRBD2 (6 bases). This CDR3 is 15 amino acids long. Germline CDR1 MGHRA, CDR2 YSYEKL. Trimming removed 1 base at V and 6 bases at J, with 13 bases between. CDR3 region: CASSQVGGGSNEQFF. CDR3 DNA: TGCGCCAGCAGCCAAGTCGGGGGAGGAAGCAATGAGCAGTTCTTC.

V is TRBV9 and J is TRBJ1-2; the match to TRBD1 covers 7 bases. CDR1 is SGDLS and CDR2 is YYNGEE in the germline V gene. V dropped 2 bases and J dropped 5; count of bases not matched to a gene: 12. The CDR3 runs 16 residues. The CDR3 protein is CASSVATGAGGYGYTF. CDR3 coding DNA: TGTGCCAGCAGCGTGGCTACAGGGGCAGGGGGGTATGGCTACACCTTC.

The chain joins TRBV18 to TRBJ1-3, with 8 positions matching TRBD1. V shed 2 bases, J shed 8 bases, and the junction held 5 bases outside the gene matches. Germline CDR1 KGHSH, CDR2 LQKENI. The CDR3 length is 14 residues. CDR3 residues: CASSPGTGGDTIYF. CDR3 nucleotide sequence: TGTGCCAGCTCACCAGGGACAGGAGGGGACACCATATATTTT. The full variable domain, in which reference TRBV18 and TRBJ1-3 provide the parts outside the CDR3, is NAGVMQNPRHLVRRRGQEARLRCSPMKGHSHVYWYRQLPEEGLKFMVYLQKENIIDESGMPKERFSAEFPKEGPSILRIQQVVRGDSAAYFCASSPGTGGDTIYFGEGSWLTVV.

V usage is TRBV2 and J usage is TRBJ2-3; D might be TRBD2 (5 bases). Germline V gene data show CDR1 as SNHLY and CDR2 as FYNNEI. V lost 4 bases, J lost 3 bases, and 8 bases lay in between. The CDR3 consists of 13 residues. CDR3: CASSGSGTDTQYF. The DNA of the CDR3 is TGTGCCAGCAGTGGGTCGGGGACAGATACGCAGTATTTT. The whole variable domain, filled in from reference TRBV2 and TRBJ2-3, reads EPEVTQTPSHQVTQMGQEVILRCVPISNHLYFYWYRQILGQKVEFLVSFYNNEISEKSEIFDDQFSVERPDGSNFTLKIRSTKLEDSAMYFCASSGSGTDTQYFGPGTRLTVL.

This chain connects TRBV6-5 to TRBJ1-2; no clear D. Trimming cost V 0 bases and J 3 bases, with 14 bases left between them. Germline loops: CDR1 MNHEY, CDR2 SVGAGI. The CDR3 is 16 residues long. The CDR3 reads CASSYSTLGSYYGYTF. DNA of the CDR3: TGTGCCAGCAGTTACTCGACCTTGGGCAGCTACTATGGCTACACCTTC.

This clone was recorded once. The chain has TRBV2 and TRBJ2-3, with TRBD1 matching over 8 bases. V trimming: 8 bases; J trimming: 3 bases; junction bases outside the gene matches: 7. The CDR3 sequence is 14 residues long. Looked up from germline, CDR1 is SNHLY and CDR2 is FYNNEI. CDR3 in amino acids: CASHKRTGTDTQYF. DNA for the CDR3: TGTGCCAGCCACAAAAGGACAGGGACAGATACGCAGTATTTT.

This clone came up once. This chain links TRBV7-2 with TRBJ1-5; no clear D gene. The CDR3 has 15 amino acids. Looked up from germline, CDR1 is SGHTA and CDR2 is FQGNSA. V dropped 4 bases and J dropped 0 bases, with 10 bases sitting between them. CDR3 sequence: CASSSLSYSNQPQHF. CDR3 DNA sequence: TGTGCCAGCAGCTCACTGTCCTATAGCAATCAGCCCCAGCATTTT.

This clone was picked up a small number of times. The chain links TRBV10-1 to TRBJ1-1, with D unresolved. CDR3 length: 14 amino acids. In germline, CDR1 is WNHNN, CDR2 SYGVQD (reference sequence). Trimming pared 2 bases from V and 6 bases from J, leaving 13 bases between. DNA for the CDR3: TGCGCCAGCAGTGAGAATCCCAGGCGCTCTGAAGCTTTCTTT. Protein: CASSENPRRSEAFF.

This clone was seen only a few times. The V call is TRBV28, the J call TRBJ2-1; D ambiguous. The CDR3 length is 12 residues. V lost 1 base, J lost 8 bases, and 6 bases lay in between. CDR1 is MDHEN, CDR2 SYDVKM, per germline. DNA of the CDR3: TGTGCCAGCAGTTTATATGGAGATGAGCAGTTCTTC. Translated, it gives CASSLYGDEQFF.

The gene calls are TRBV7-8 and TRBJ2-3; 9 bases are shared with TRBD2. V shed 4 bases and J 2 bases; nucleotides not matched to a gene: 7. CDR3 length: 16 residues. The germline V gene encodes CDR1 SGHVS and CDR2 FQNEAQ. In DNA, the CDR3 is TGTGCCAGCAGCTCGAGGACTAGCGTCTTCACAGATACGCAGTATTTT. Translation gives CASSSRTSVFTDTQYF.

This clone was counted only a few times. V gene TRBV28 combines with J gene TRBJ1-2, with D possibly TRBD1 on 6 matching bases. This CDR3 region has 13 residues. CDR1 and CDR2 from the germline V gene are MDHEN and SYDVKM. V was cut by 3 bases and J by 6 bases, with 11 bases left in between. The CDR3: CASSLMGANGYTF. CDR3 DNA sequence: TGTGCCAGCAGTTTGATGGGGGCAAATGGCTACACCTTC.

A single count supports this clone. The J gene is TRBJ1-6, the V gene TRBV6-1; possible D gene TRBD1, 5 bases. This CDR3 contains 14 residues. Between the trimmed V and J ends, which lost 3 bases and 7 bases, there was a span of 10 bases. Germline-derived CDR1 and CDR2 are MNHNS and SASEGT. CDR3 loop: CASSDQGWNSPLHF. In DNA form, the CDR3 reads TGTGCCAGCAGTGACCAGGGATGGAATTCACCCCTCCACTTT.

V and J are TRBV28 and TRBJ1-1; the D gene is possibly TRBD1 (5 bases). Per the germline V gene, CDR1 is MDHEN and CDR2 is SYDVKM. CDR3 length: 13 residues. V was trimmed by 2 bases and J by 11 bases, leaving 15 bases between them. CDR3 region: CASSLGDYRRAFF. In DNA, the CDR3 is TGTGCCAGCAGTTTAGGGGACTATCGGAGGGCTTTCTTT.

There are many counts of this clone. This sequence joins TRBV27 and TRBJ2-1, with D maybe TRBD2 (7 bases). V shed 7 bases and J shed 9 bases, with 19 bases lying between them. The length of the CDR3 is 14 residues. The germline CDR1 and CDR2 sequences are MNHEY and SMNVEV (reference sequence). CDR3: CASKGVGRELEQFF. The CDR3, as DNA: TGTGCCAGCAAGGGGGTGGGGCGGGAGCTTGAGCAGTTCTTC.

J is TRBJ2-5 and V is TRBV5-1, with TRBD1 identical over 10 bases. Per germline, CDR1 SGHRS and CDR2 YFSETQ. V was pared by 0 bases and J by 1 base, with 3 bases of the junction left unmatched. There are 16 residues in the CDR3. The CDR3 loop is CASSLAGTGVQETQYF. For the CDR3, the DNA is TGCGCCAGCAGCTTGGCCGGGACAGGGGTCCAAGAGACCCAGTACTTC. Full variable domain (remainder filled in from reference TRBV5-1 and TRBJ2-5): KAGVTQTPRYLIKTRGQQVTLSCSPISGHRSVSWYQQTPGQGLQFLFEYFSETQRNKGNFPGRFSGRQFSNSRSEMNVSTLELGDSALYLCASSLAGTGVQETQYFGPGTRLLVL.

The rearrangement joins TRBV6-1 to TRBJ2-1; the match to TRBD1 covers 7 bases. Per the germline V gene, CDR1 is MNHNS and CDR2 is SASEGT. CDR3 length equals 15 residues. V shed 2 bases and J 5 bases; nucleotides not matched to a gene: 6. CDR3 loop: CASSESGTANNEQFF. As DNA, the CDR3 is TGTGCCAGCAGTGAATCCGGGACAGCTAACAATGAGCAGTTCTTC.

The chain employs TRBV4-1 and TRBJ1-1; D call uncertain. Germline V gene data show CDR1 as MGHRA and CDR2 as YSYEKL. The CDR3 runs to 14 residues. With 6 bases removed from V and 2 bases from J, the gap between germline ends came to 13 bases. The CDR3 sequence is CASRQFALNTEAFF. In DNA form, the CDR3 reads TGCGCCAGCAGACAATTCGCCCTAAACACTGAAGCTTTCTTT.